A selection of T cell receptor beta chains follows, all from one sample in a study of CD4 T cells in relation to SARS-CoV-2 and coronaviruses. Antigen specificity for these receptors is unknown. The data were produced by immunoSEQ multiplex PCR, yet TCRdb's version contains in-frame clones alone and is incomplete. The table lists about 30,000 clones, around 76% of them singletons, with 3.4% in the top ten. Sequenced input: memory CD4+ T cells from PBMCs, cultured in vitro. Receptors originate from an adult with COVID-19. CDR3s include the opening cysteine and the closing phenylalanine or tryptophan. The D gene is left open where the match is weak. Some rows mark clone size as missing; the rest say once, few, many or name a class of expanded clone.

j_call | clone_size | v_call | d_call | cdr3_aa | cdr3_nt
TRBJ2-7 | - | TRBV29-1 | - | CSVEGVSGSYEQYF | TGCAGCGTTGAAGGCGTAAGCGGGTCCTACGAGCAGTACTTC
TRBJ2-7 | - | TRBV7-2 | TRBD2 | CASSLLDGRALDEQYF | TGTGCCAGCAGCTTATTAGACGGGAGGGCCCTGGACGAGCAGTACTTC
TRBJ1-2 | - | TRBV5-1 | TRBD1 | CASSLEAGGGYTF | TGCGCCAGCAGCTTGGAGGCAGGGGGAGGCTACACCTTC
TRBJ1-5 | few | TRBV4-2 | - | CASSQRYRERNQPQHF | TGTGCCAGCAGCCAACGGTACAGGGAGAGAAATCAGCCCCAGCATTTT
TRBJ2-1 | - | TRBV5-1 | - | CASSLVGGRGEQFF | TGCGCCAGCAGCTTGGTCGGGGGGCGAGGTGAGCAGTTCTTC
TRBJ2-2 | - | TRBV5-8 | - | CASSLGRPTTGELFF | TGTGCCAGCAGCTTAGGGAGGCCGACTACCGGGGAGCTGTTTTTT
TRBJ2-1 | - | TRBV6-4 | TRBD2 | CASSVSSGDYNEQFF | TGTGCCAGCAGTGTGAGTAGCGGGGACTACAATGAGCAGTTCTTC
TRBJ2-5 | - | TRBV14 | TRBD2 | CASSHTPGGTQYF | TGTGCCAGCAGCCATACACCGGGAGGGACCCAGTACTTC
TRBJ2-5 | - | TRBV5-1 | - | CASSLTGLETQYF | TGCGCCAGCAGCTTGACAGGGTTGGAGACCCAGTACTTC
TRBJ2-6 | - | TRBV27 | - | CASSLSAGANVLTF | TGTGCCAGCAGTTTGAGTGCCGGGGCCAACGTCCTGACTTTC
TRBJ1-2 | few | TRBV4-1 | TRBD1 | CASSQVVLRTGVEDNYGYTF | TGCGCCAGCAGCCAAGTAGTTCTCCGGACAGGGGTGGAGGATAACTATGGCTACACCTTC
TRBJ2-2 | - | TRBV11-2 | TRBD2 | CASSLSGRSTGELFF | TGTGCCAGCAGCTTGAGCGGGAGGTCCACCGGGGAGCTGTTTTTT
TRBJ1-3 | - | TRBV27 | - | CASSPNTIYF | TGTGCCAGCAGTCCAAACACCATATATTTT
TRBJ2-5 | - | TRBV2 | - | CASSGDLRETQYF | TGTGCCAGCAGTGGCGACCTTCGAGAGACCCAGTACTTC
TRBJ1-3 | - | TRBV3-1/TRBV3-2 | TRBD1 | CASSLRGPGNTIYF | TGTGCCAGCAGCCTAAGGGGGCCTGGAAACACCATATATTTT
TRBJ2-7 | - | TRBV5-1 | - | CASSLDNYEQYF | TGCGCCAGCAGCTTGGACAACTACGAGCAGTACTTC
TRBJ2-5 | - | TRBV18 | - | CASSPGGRVQETQYF | TGTGCCAGCTCACCGGGTGGTCGAGTCCAAGAGACCCAGTACTTC
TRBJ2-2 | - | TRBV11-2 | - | CASRSPVLNTGELFF | TGTGCCAGCCGATCGCCTGTTCTTAACACCGGGGAGCTGTTTTTT
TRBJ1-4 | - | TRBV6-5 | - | CASQGVGEKLFF | TGTGCCAGCCAAGGGGTGGGAGAAAAACTGTTTTTT
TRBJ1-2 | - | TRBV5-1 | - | CASSSTGNYGYTF | TGCGCCAGCAGCTCTACAGGGAACTATGGCTACACCTTC
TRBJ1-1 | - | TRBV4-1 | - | CATRLRKGNTEAFF | TGCGCCACACGGCTCAGGAAGGGGAACACTGAAGCTTTCTTT
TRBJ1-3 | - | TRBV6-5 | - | CASTLTRSSGNTIYF | TGTGCCAGCACCCTTACGAGGTCCTCTGGAAACACCATATATTTT